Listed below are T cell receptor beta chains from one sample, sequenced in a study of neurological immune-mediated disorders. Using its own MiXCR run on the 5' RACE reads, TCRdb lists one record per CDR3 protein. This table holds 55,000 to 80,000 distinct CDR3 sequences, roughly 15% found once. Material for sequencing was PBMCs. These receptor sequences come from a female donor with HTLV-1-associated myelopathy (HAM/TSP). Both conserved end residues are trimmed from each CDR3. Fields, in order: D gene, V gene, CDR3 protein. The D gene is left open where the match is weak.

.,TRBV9,ASSETGTEQF
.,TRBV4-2,ASSQDAGDQPQH
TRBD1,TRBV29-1,SVEGRDSGYT
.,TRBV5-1,ASSLVFGLHTGELF
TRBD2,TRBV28,ASIALARNEQF
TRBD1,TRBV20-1,SAWDRLSTDTQY
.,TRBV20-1,SARGGNTEAF
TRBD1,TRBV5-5,ASSLGQGGYNEQF
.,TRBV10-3,AISIRDILGEQY
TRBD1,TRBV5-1,ASSLWPQGGVTNEKLF
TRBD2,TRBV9,ASSPEEGAGVSWQY
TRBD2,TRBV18,ASSGPGTSGGPRF
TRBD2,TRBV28,ASRAGGPTDTQY
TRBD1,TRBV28,ASSSGQSNQPQH
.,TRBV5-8,ASSLLGAGQPQH
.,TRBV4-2,ASSQVIDTGELF
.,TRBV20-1,SARRGPTAGELF
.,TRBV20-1,SARPDRWQETQY
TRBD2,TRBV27,ASSSKLAGTYEQY
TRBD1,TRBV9,ASSVSPGQGAYEQY
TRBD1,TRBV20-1,SARAGTGNEQY
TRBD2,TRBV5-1,ASSLATSGGVEDTQY
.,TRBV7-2,ASSLEQLGETDTQY
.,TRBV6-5,ASSYSGNSGANVLT
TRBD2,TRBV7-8,ASSLSGTSGVYEQF
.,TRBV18,ASSRDLDLAIEQF
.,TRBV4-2,ASSQQGLPSTDTQY